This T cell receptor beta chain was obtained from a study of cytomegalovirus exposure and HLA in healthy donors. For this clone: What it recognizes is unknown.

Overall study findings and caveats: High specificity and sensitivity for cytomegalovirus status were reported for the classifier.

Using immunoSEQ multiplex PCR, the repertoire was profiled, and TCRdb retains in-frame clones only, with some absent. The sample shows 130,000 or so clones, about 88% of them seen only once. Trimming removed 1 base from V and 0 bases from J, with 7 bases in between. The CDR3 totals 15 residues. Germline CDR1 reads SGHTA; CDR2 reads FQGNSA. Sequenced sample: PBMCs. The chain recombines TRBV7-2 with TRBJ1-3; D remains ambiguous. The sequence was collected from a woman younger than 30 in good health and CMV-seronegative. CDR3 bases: TGTGCCAGCAGCTTAGAGTCAGGCTCTGGAAACACCATATATTTT. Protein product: CASSLESGSGNTIYF.